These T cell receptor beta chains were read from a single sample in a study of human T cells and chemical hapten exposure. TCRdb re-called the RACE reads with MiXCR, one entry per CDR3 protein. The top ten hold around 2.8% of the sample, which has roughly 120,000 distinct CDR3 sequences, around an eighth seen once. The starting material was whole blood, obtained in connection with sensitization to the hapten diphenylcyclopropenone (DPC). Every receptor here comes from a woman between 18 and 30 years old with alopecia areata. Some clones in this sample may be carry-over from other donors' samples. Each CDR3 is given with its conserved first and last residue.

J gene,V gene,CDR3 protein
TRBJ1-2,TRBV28,CASSLGFSTASNYGYTF
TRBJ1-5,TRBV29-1,CSVAGGPYQPQHF
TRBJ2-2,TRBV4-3,CASSQDTSGGWGELFF
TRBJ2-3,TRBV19,CASSRPGQEADTQYF
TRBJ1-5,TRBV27,CASSVGGGGQPQHF
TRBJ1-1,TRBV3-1,CASSQGTRTRTFF
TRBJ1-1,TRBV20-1,CSAFALVAEAFF
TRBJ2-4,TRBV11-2,CASSLSRGAKNIQYF
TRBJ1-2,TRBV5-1,CASSSWDTFYGYTF
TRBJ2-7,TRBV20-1,CSGGQGAQEQYF
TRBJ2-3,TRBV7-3,CASSRDRSTDTQYF
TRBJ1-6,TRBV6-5,CASSYSTVSHSPLHF
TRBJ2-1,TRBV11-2,CASSLYRHNEQFF
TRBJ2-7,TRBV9,CASSGTGSSYEQYF
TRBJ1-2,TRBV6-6,CASSYSDNPYGYTF
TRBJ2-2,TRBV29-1,CSVDTGQDTGELFF
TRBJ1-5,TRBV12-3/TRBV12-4,CASSGRGRTSHF
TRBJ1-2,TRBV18,CASSPQGSSTSNYGYTF
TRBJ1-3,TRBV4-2,CASSQDYRKNSGNTIYF
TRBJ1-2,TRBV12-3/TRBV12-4,CASSPTGYGYTF
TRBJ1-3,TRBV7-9,CASTPSGLGNTIYF
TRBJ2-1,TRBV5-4,CASSLGRPSSYNEQFF
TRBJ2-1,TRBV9,CASSVAPSTSGVSYEQFF
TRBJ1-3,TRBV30,CAWTGEGNTIYF
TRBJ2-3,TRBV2,CASSEMKVDTQYF
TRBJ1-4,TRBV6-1,CASSEGLTTNEKLFF
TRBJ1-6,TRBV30,CAWSVLSADPLHF
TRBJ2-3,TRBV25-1,CASATGGGPGTDTQYF
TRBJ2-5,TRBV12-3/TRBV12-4,CASSARDRGPETQYF
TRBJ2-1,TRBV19,CASSTYILNSYNEQFF
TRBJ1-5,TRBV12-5,CASGLVLQGHSQAQHF
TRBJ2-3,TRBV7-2,CASSLALAQTQYF
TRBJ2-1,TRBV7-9,CASSLLQGTYTLYNEQFF
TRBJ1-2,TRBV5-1,CASSPTPGNYGYTF
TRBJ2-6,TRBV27,CASRRPGANVLTF
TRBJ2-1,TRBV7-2,CASSLALLAGNEQFF
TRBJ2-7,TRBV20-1,CSAMWGAEAREQYF
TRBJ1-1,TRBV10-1,CASSVGTGEAFF
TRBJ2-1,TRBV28,CASSLGQLIYNEQFF
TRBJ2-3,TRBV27,CASRDGGDTQYF
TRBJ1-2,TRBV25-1,CASSERPTGEGYGYTF
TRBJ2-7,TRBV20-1,CSARDKRQGPYEQYF
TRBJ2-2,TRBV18,CASSPQGQATGELFF
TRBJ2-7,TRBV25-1,CASSDPRRAGASYEQYF
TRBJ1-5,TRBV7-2,CASSLGGTDRGGNQPQHF
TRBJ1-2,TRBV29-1,CSVESLPTGYTF
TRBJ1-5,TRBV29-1,CSVDPGEGHGYQPQHF
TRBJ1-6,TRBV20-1,CSARAPAPDRPSPPFNSPLHF
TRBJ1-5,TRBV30,CAWRSGMDSNQPQHF